What follows are 25 T cell receptor beta chains derived from one specimen sequenced in a study of tumour-infiltrating T cells in Burkitt lymphoma. TCRdb's table, derived via immunoSEQ multiplex PCR, lists solely in-frame clones and lacks some. Here the sample spans around 45,000 clones, 30% to 40% being singletons. Material: tumor tissue. All receptors derive from a human donor with Burkitt lymphoma.

The chain combines TRBV5-4 with TRBJ2-7; tentatively, D is TRBD1 (5 bases). Germline-derived CDR1 and CDR2 are SGHNT and YYREEE (reference sequence). CDR3 size: 14 residues. Trimming stripped 2 bases from V and 3 bases from J, with 12 bases between. CDR3 sequence: CASSFRGARYEQYF. CDR3 nucleotides: TGTGCCAGCAGCTTTAGGGGTGCCCGCTACGAGCAGTACTTC.

V and J are TRBV28 and TRBJ1-6; 9 bases are shared with TRBD1. The CDR3 runs 16 residues. With V trimmed by 5 bases and J by 9 bases, 11 bases remained unmatched. The V gene's germline CDR1 is MDHEN and CDR2 SYDVKM. The CDR3 protein is CASSPGTGLLASPLHF. The CDR3 DNA is TGTGCCAGCAGTCCCGGGACAGGGTTGCTTGCTTCACCCCTCCACTTT.

The chain recombines TRBV2 with TRBJ2-5; possibly TRBD1 for D (6 bases). The CDR3 is made up of 15 amino acids. Germline CDR1 is SNHLY and CDR2 is FYNNEI. V gave up 6 bases and J gave up 0 bases, with 14 bases separating them. This CDR3 reads CASSPDRRYQETQYF. The CDR3 DNA reads TGTGCCAGCAGCCCCGACAGGCGGTACCAAGAGACCCAGTACTTC. Full variable domain (outside the CDR3, taken from reference TRBV2 and TRBJ2-5): EPEVTQTPSHQVTQMGQEVILRCVPISNHLYFYWYRQILGQKVEFLVSFYNNEISEKSEIFDDQFSVERPDGSNFTLKIRSTKLEDSAMYFCASSPDRRYQETQYFGPGTRLLVL.

The CDR3 spells CASILKPADYGYTF. CDR3 coding DNA: TGTGCCAGCATCCTGAAGCCCGCGGACTATGGCTACACCTTC. V gene TRBV6-1 combines with J gene TRBJ1-2; D gene ambiguous. The CDR3 has 14 amino acids. Trimming stripped 7 bases from V and 3 bases from J, with 15 bases between. Germline V lookup: CDR1 MNHNS, CDR2 SASEGT.

This clone has only a few counts. The genes are TRBV15 and TRBJ2-5; no firm D call. The V end was cut by 0 bases, the J end by 5 bases, with 13 bases between. The CDR3 is made up of 15 amino acids. Germline V CDR1 and CDR2: LNHNV, YYDKDF (reference sequence). The CDR3 DNA reads TGTGCCACCAGCAGAGATCGGATGGTTTCGGAGACCCAGTACTTC. It yields the protein CATSRDRMVSETQYF.

The chain carries TRBV4-2 and TRBJ2-1; unclear D gene. CDR3 length equals 11 residues. Germline loops: CDR1 LGHNA, CDR2 YNFKEQ. The germline V and J ends were trimmed by 0 bases and 8 bases, with 2 bases remaining between them. CDR3 amino acids: CASSQEDEQFF. CDR3 bases: TGTGCCAGCAGCCAAGAGGATGAGCAGTTCTTC.

This clone was seen only a few times. The rearrangement uses TRBV5-1 and TRBJ2-3; D is perhaps TRBD1 (7 bases). There are 16 residues in the CDR3. V dropped 0 bases and J dropped 5 bases, with 16 bases sitting between them. Germline assignment: CDR1 SGHRS and CDR2 YFSETQ. The CDR3 nucleotides read TGCGCCAGCAGCTTGGTGCCAGGGGGGTTTGGAGATACGCAGTATTTT. It yields the protein CASSLVPGGFGDTQYF.

The chain couples TRBV5-1 to TRBJ2-1, with 10 bases identical to TRBD2. CDR1 is SGHRS and CDR2 is YFSETQ in the germline V gene. V lost 4 bases and J lost 7; bases outside the gene matches: 8. The CDR3 consists of 15 residues. CDR3: CASSLPAGGPNEQFF. Written as DNA, the CDR3 is TGCGCCAGCAGCCTGCCAGCGGGGGGGCCGAATGAGCAGTTCTTC.

This clone was seen a handful of times. This rearrangement joins TRBV2 to TRBJ2-5; maybe TRBD2 (6 bases). Germline V gene sequence: CDR1 SNHLY, CDR2 FYNNEI. With 8 bases removed from V and 5 bases from J, the gap between germline ends came to 15 bases. This CDR3 has 13 residues. The CDR3 region is CASGPGGRETQYF. CDR3 DNA: TGTGCCAGCGGTCCGGGTGGGAGGGAGACCCAGTACTTC.

The chain carries TRBV18 and TRBJ2-1; the D is unclear. This CDR3 has 13 amino acids. V lost 2 bases to trimming and J lost 5 bases, with 7 bases between them. Looked up from germline, CDR1 is KGHSH and CDR2 is LQKENI. The CDR3 loop reads CASSPIIDNEQFF. The CDR3 nucleotides are TGTGCCAGCTCACCAATTATCGACAATGAGCAGTTCTTC.

DNA for the CDR3: TGCAGTGCTAATGGGTATGGCTACACCTTC. Encoded protein: CSANGYGYTF. V is TRBV20-1 and J is TRBJ1-2; the D is unclear. V was trimmed by 4 bases and J by 5 bases, leaving 5 bases between them. CDR1 and CDR2 from the germline V gene are DFQATT and SNEGSKA (reference sequence). The length of the CDR3 is 10 residues.

As for this clone: Other DNA sequences of this sample code for an identical CDR3. This chain links TRBV7-2 with TRBJ1-2, with unresolved D. The V end lost 5 bases, the J end lost 4 bases, and 8 bases lay between the germline ends. Per germline, CDR1 SGHTA and CDR2 FQGNSA. The CDR3 is 12 residues long. CDR3 loop: CASSLDGYGYTF. CDR3 DNA sequence: TGTGCCAGCAGCCTTGATGGCTATGGCTACACCTTC.

This chain joins TRBV10-3 and TRBJ2-5; D uncertain. The germline gives CDR1 ENHRY, CDR2 SYGVKD. The CDR3 spans 12 residues. The V and J ends lost 0 bases and 4 bases respectively, with 3 bases between them. Written as DNA, the CDR3 is TGTGCCATCAGTGAGTCTCGAGAGACCCAGTACTTC. It specifies CAISESRETQYF.

This clone came up a few times. The gene calls are TRBV15 and TRBJ1-1; D is possibly TRBD1 (5 bases). CDR1 and CDR2 from the germline V gene are LNHNV and YYDKDF (reference sequence). Deletions cut 1 base from V and 4 bases from J, with 10 bases between. This CDR3 contains 14 residues. The CDR3 bases are TGTGCCACCAGCAGAGTAGGTGGGGGCACTGAAGCTTTCTTT. Protein sequence: CATSRVGGGTEAFF. The whole variable domain, filled in from reference TRBV15 and TRBJ1-1, reads DAMVIQNPRYQVTQFGKPVTLSCSQTLNHNVMYWYQQKSSQAPKLLFHYYDKDFNNEADTPDNFQSRRPNTSFCFLDIRSPGLGDTAMYLCATSRVGGGTEAFFGQGTRLTVV.

This clone was picked up a small number of times. The CDR3 nucleotides read TGCGCCAGCAGCCAAGAAGGCTGGGGAATAAGCAATCAGCCCCAGCATTTT. This gives the protein CASSQEGWGISNQPQHF. This rearrangement joins TRBV4-1 to TRBJ1-5; no clear D gene. This CDR3 contains 17 residues. Trimming pared 0 bases from V and 1 base from J, leaving 13 bases between. CDR1 and CDR2 (germline): MGHRA, YSYEKL.

The V and J genes are TRBV7-6 and TRBJ1-6; 7 bases are shared with TRBD1. Germline loops: CDR1 SGHVS, CDR2 FNYEAQ. Unmatched junction bases numbered 7, after V lost 5 bases and J lost 6 bases. The CDR3 runs to 15 residues. The CDR3 nucleotides are TGTGCCAGCAGCCCAGGACAGGCCTCTAATTCACCCCTCCACTTT. Its protein product is CASSPGQASNSPLHF.

This chain joins TRBV4-2 and TRBJ1-6; D possibly corresponds to TRBD1 (5 bases). The CDR3 spans 15 residues. Germline V gene sequence: CDR1 LGHNA, CDR2 YNFKEQ. V lost 4 bases and J 6 bases, leaving 13 bases between the germline ends. The CDR3 DNA sequence: TGTGCCAGCAGCCTAATCAGGGTGGGTAATTCACCCCTCCACTTT. It is translated as CASSLIRVGNSPLHF.

CDR3 in amino acids: CASSPTSGAYNEQFF. CDR3 sequence (DNA): TGTGCCAGCAGCCCGACTAGCGGGGCCTACAATGAGCAGTTCTTC. The gene calls are TRBV7-2 and TRBJ2-1, with TRBD2 identical over 11 bases. Trimming took 5 bases from V and 2 from J; bases not matched to a gene: 2. CDR3 length: 15 amino acids. CDR1 is SGHTA and CDR2 is FQGNSA in the germline V gene.

This clone was picked up a small number of times. The V call is TRBV7-2, the J call TRBJ2-2; D call uncertain. The germline V gene has CDR1 SGHTA and CDR2 FQGNSA. This CDR3 is 12 amino acids long. V gave up 7 bases and J gave up 0 bases, with 3 bases separating them. CDR3 coding DNA: TGTGCCAGCAATTCGAACACCGGGGAGCTGTTTTTT. This encodes CASNSNTGELFF.

The gene calls are TRBV18 and TRBJ1-1; D gene uncertain. CDR1 is KGHSH and CDR2 is LQKENI in the germline V gene. Trimming removed 3 bases from V and 5 bases from J, with 16 bases in between. The CDR3 totals 15 residues. CDR3 sequence: CASSPSIGRLTEAFF. The CDR3 bases are TGTGCCAGCTCACCGTCAATTGGGAGATTGACTGAAGCTTTCTTT.

This clone was detected a few times. The gene calls are TRBV27 and TRBJ2-3; D is uncertain. The germline CDR1 and CDR2 sequences are MNHEY and SMNVEV (reference sequence). Trimming took 5 bases from V and 4 from J, leaving 4 bases between them. CDR3 length equals 11 residues. This CDR3 reads CASSVSDTQYF. As DNA, the CDR3 is TGTGCCAGCAGTGTTTCAGATACGCAGTATTTT.

The rearrangement joins TRBV19 to TRBJ2-5, with 7 bases matching TRBD1. Germline V CDR1 and CDR2: LNHDA, SQIVND (reference sequence). The CDR3 totals 17 residues. J gave up 0 bases and V 5 bases, and 12 bases lay outside the gene matches. As DNA, the CDR3 is TGTGCCAGTAGTGCCCAAATAGGACAGGCAAACCAAGAGACCCAGTACTTC. Residues: CASSAQIGQANQETQYF.

This clone was counted between two and nine times. This rearrangement joins TRBV7-2 to TRBJ2-2; a possible D gene is TRBD1 (6 bases). Germline V gives CDR1 SGHTA, CDR2 FQGNSA. The CDR3 has 15 amino acids. V was cut by 5 bases and J by 1 base, with 11 bases left in between. CDR3 amino acids: CASSPGHMNTGELFF. The CDR3 DNA sequence: TGTGCCAGCAGCCCGGGACATATGAACACCGGGGAGCTGTTTTTT. The variable domain in full, completed from reference TRBV7-2 and TRBJ2-2, reads GAGVSQSPSNKVTEKGKDVELRCDPISGHTALYWYRQSLGQGLEFLIYFQGNSAPDKSGLPSDRFSAERTGGSVSTLTIQRTQQEDSAVYLCASSPGHMNTGELFFGEGSRLTVL.

The sample holds a few counts of this clone. V and J are TRBV19 and TRBJ2-7; possibly TRBD2 for D (6 bases). V was shortened by 3 bases and J by 6 bases, with 15 bases between the two germline ends. Per germline, CDR1 LNHDA and CDR2 SQIVND (reference sequence). The CDR3 consists of 14 residues. CDR3 protein: CASSMVPHGGEQYF. The CDR3 coding sequence is TGTGCCAGTAGTATGGTACCTCACGGGGGCGAGCAGTACTTC.

This chain uses TRBV27 with TRBJ1-6; 8 bases align to TRBD1. Unmatched junction bases numbered 4, after V lost 2 bases and J lost 10 bases. The CDR3 covers 14 residues. Germline V lookup: CDR1 MNHEY, CDR2 SMNVEV (reference sequence). The CDR3 is CASSLQGAWSPLHF. The DNA of the CDR3 is TGTGCCAGCAGTTTACAGGGGGCCTGGTCACCCCTCCACTTT.